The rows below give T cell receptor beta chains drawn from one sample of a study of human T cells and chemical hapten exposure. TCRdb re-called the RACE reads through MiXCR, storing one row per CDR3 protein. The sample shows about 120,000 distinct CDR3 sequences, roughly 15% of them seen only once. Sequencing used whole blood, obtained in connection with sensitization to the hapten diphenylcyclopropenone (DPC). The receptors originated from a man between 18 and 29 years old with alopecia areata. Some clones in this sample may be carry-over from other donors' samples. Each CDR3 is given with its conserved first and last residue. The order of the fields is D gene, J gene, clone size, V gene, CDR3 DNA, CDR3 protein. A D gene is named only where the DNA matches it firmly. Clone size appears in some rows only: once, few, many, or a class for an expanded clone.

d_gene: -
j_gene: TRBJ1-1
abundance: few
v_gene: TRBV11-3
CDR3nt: TGTGCCAGCAGCCCGAATCGGGGTCGGACTGAAGCTTTCTTT
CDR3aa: CASSPNRGRTEAFF

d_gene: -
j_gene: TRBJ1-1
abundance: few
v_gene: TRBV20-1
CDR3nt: TGCAGTGCCTTGGGGGTGAACACTGAAGCTTTCTTT
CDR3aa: CSALGVNTEAFF

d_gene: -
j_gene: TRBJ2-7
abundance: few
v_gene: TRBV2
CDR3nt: TGTGCCAGCAGTGGGGCAGGGTGGTCCTACGAGCAGTACTTC
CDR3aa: CASSGAGWSYEQYF

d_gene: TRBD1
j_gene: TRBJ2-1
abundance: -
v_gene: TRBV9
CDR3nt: TGTGCCAGCAGGGCGACAGGGAGCTCCTACAATGAGCAGTTCTTC
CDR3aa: CASRATGSSYNEQFF

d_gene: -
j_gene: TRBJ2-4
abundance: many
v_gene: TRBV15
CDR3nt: TGTGCCACCAGCAGACGTTCACCCCTTAGCGGAGCCAAAAACATTCAGTACTTC
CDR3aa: CATSRRSPLSGAKNIQYF

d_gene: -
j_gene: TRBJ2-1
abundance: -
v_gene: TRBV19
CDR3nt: TGTGCCAGTAGTATGAGTCCGGGCGGCTCCTACAATGAGCAGTTCTTC
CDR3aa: CASSMSPGGSYNEQFF

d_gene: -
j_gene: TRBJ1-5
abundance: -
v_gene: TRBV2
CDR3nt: TGTGCCAGCAGTGGACAGTATAATCAGCCCCAGCATTTT
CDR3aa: CASSGQYNQPQHF

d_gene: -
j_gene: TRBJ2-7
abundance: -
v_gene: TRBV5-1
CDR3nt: TGCGCCAGCAGCTTCACGGACTCCTACGAGCAGTACTTC
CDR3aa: CASSFTDSYEQYF

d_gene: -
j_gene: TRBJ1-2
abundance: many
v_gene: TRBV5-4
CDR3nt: TGTGCCAGCAGCTTGGGTAGCCTGGGCCCTTATGGCTACACCTTC
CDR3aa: CASSLGSLGPYGYTF

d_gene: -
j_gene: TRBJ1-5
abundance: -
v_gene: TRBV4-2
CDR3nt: TGTGCCAGCAGCCAAGTACAGTCCCAGGGCAATCAGCCCCAGCATTTT
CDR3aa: CASSQVQSQGNQPQHF

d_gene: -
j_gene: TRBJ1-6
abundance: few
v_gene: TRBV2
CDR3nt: TGTGCCAGCGTCCAGACTTGGGGTTCACCCCTCCACTTT
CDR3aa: CASVQTWGSPLHF

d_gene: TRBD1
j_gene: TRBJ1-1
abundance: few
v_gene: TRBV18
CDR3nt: TGTGCCAGCTCACTTGGGACAGGGGTGAACACTGAAGCTTTCTTT
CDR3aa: CASSLGTGVNTEAFF

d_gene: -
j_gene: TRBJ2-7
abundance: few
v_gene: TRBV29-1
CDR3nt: TGCAGCGTTGGGGGGTCAGGCTCCTACGAGCAGTACTTC
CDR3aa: CSVGGSGSYEQYF

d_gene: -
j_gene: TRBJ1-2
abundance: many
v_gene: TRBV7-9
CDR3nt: TGTGCCAGCAGCTTAGTGACAGTAGCTAACTATGGCTACACCTTC
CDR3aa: CASSLVTVANYGYTF

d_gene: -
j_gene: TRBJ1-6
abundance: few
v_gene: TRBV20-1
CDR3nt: TGCAGTGCTAGAATCTTGGCCGGCACAATGAGCTCCTATAATTCACCCCTCCACTTT
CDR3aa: CSARILAGTMSSYNSPLHF

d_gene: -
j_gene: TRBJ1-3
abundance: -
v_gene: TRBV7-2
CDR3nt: TGTGCCAGCAGCTTAGAACAGGGTGAAAACACCATATATTTT
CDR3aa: CASSLEQGENTIYF

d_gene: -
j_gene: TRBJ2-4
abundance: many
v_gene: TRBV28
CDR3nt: TGTGCCAGCAGTCCCGAGAAAGACAGAGCCAAAAACATTCAGTACTTC
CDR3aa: CASSPEKDRAKNIQYF

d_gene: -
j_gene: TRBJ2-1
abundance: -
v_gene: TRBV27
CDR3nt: TGTGCCAGCAGCCCCGCGGGGTCGAACTACAATGAGCAGTTCTTC
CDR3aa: CASSPAGSNYNEQFF

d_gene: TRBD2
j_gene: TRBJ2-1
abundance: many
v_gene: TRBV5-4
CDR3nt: TGTGCCAGCAGCCTGCCGCTAGCGGGGCGATACAATGAGCAGTTCTTC
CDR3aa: CASSLPLAGRYNEQFF

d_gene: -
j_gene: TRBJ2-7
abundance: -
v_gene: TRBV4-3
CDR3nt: TGCGCCAGCAGCCCTTCTAGTGCCGACCTCTACGAGCAGTACTTC
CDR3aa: CASSPSSADLYEQYF

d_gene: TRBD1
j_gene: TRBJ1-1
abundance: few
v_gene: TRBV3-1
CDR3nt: TGTGCCAGCAGCCTTTGGACAGGGCAAGCTTTCTTT
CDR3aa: CASSLWTGQAFF

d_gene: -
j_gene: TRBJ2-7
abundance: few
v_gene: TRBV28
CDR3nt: TGTGCCAGCAGTTTAAGCGCGGTGCACGGGTTTGACTACGAGCAGTACTTC
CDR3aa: CASSLSAVHGFDYEQYF

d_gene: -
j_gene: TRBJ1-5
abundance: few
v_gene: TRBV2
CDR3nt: TGTGCCAGCAGTGGGACTACAGGGTACAATCAGCCCCAGCATTTT
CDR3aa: CASSGTTGYNQPQHF

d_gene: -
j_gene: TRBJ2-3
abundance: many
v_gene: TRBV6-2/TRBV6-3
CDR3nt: TGTGCCAGCAGTTTCGGAGTTACGCAGTATTTT
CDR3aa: CASSFGVTQYF

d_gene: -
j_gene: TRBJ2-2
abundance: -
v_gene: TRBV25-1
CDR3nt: TGTGCCAGCCGTGGCGGGCATCTGTTTTTT
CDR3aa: CASRGGHLFF

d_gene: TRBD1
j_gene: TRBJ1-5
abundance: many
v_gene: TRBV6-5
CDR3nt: TGTGCCAGCAGTTCCGGGACAGGGAGCAATCAGCCCCAGCATTTT
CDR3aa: CASSSGTGSNQPQHF

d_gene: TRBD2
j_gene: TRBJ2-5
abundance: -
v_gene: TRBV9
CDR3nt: TGTGCCAGCAGCGAGACTAGCGGGCGGGAGACCCAGTACTTC
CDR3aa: CASSETSGRETQYF

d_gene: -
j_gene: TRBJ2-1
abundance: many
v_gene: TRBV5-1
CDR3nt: TGCGCCAGCAGCTTCGATCGGGTTGTGTACAATGAGCAGTTCTTC
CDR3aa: CASSFDRVVYNEQFF

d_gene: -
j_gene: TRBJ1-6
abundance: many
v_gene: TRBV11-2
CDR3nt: TGTGCCAGCAGTCCGGGGCGCGATTCACCCCTCCACTTT
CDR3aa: CASSPGRDSPLHF

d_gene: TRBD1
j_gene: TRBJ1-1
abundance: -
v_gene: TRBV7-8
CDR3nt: TGTGCCAGCAGCCGCCGGGACAGAAAAAGGTCGAACACTGAAGCTTTCTTT
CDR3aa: CASSRRDRKRSNTEAFF

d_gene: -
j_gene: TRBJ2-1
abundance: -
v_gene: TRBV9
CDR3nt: TGTGCCAGCAGCGTAGAACAGGGCTCCTACAATGAGCAGTTCTTC
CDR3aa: CASSVEQGSYNEQFF

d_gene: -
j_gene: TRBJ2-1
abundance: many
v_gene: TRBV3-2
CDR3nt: TGTGCCAGCAAGGGATCCTACAATGAGCAGTTCTTC
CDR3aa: CASKGSYNEQFF

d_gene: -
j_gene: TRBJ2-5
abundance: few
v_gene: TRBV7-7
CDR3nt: TGTGCCAGCAGCCCAGGGAAACGAGAGACCCAGTACTTC
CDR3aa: CASSPGKRETQYF

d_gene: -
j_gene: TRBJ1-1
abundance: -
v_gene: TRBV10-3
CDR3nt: TGTGCCATCAGTGAGTACGGTGGGCAGGGCGGTGAAGCTTTCTTT
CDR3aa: CAISEYGGQGGEAFF

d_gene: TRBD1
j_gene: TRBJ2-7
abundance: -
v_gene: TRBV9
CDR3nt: TGTGCCAGCAGCGGGACAGGGGGCTACGAGCAGTACTTC
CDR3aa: CASSGTGGYEQYF